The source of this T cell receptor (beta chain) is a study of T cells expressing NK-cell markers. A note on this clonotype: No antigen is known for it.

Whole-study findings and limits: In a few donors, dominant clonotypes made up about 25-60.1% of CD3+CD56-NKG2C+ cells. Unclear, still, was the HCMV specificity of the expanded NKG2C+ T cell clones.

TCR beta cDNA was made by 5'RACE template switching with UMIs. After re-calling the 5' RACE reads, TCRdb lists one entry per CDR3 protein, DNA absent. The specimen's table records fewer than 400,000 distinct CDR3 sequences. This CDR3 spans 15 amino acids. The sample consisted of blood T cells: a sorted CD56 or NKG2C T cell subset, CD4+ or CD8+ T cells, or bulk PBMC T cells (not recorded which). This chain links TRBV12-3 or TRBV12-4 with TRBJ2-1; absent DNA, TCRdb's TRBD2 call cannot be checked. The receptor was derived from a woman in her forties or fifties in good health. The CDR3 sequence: CASSLASGDINEQFF.